Following are 3 T cell receptor beta chains from one sample sequenced in a study of a mutant IDH1 vaccine in newly diagnosed glioma. Measured with immunoSEQ multiplex PCR; TCRdb has only the in-frame clones, and not every one. The sample has tens of thousands of clones, 75% to 85% seen once. No antigen has been assigned to these receptors. Specified time point: week 35, safety follow-up. What each vaccine dose contained was 300 ug of mutant IDH1 20-mer peptide, accompanied by topical imiquimod. This specimen consisted of PBMCs, obtained from a glioma patient whose treatment included an IDH1 peptide vaccine. These receptors all come from a woman aged 45 to 65 with glioma.

This clone was detected a few times. The chain uses TRBV13 and TRBJ1-1; D uncertain. The CDR3 is 14 residues long. CDR1 is PRHDT and CDR2 is FYEKMQ in the germline V gene (reference sequence). V was cut by 4 bases and J by 2 bases, with 11 bases left in between. This chain's CDR3 is CASSSRRDNTEAFF. The CDR3 DNA is TGTGCCAGCAGCTCTAGGAGGGATAACACTGAAGCTTTCTTT.

This chain joins TRBV19 and TRBJ1-3, with 8 bases lining up with TRBD1. V lost 6 bases to trimming and J lost 9 bases; unmatched junction nucleotides: 7. The germline CDR1 and CDR2 sequences are LNHDA and SQIVND (reference sequence). This CDR3 spans 13 amino acids. DNA of the CDR3: TGTGCCAGTAGCGACAGGGGCCTTGGCACCATATATTTT. It yields the protein CASSDRGLGTIYF.

The J gene is TRBJ1-2, the V gene TRBV11-3; the D gene is possibly TRBD1 (5 bases). This CDR3 region has 18 residues. Per germline, CDR1 SGHNT and CDR2 YENEEA. The V end was cut by 2 bases, the J end by 4 bases, with 23 bases between. CDR3 sequence reads: CASSLTLLGSPGSYGYTF. The CDR3 nucleotides read TGTGCCAGCAGCTTAACGCTCCTTGGAAGCCCAGGGTCCTATGGCTACACCTTC.